These T cell receptor beta chains were read from a single sample in a study of blood T cell repertoires in COVID-19. Repertoires were generated with immunoSEQ multiplex PCR, while TCRdb's copy carries only in-frame clones and drops some. This sample has tens of thousands of clones, with 78% found just once. Sequencing was carried out using peripheral blood. The receptors shown here come from a human donor in a cohort sampled during active COVID-19. Each CDR3 is given with its conserved first and last residue. Clone size is shown for a subset of rows, as once, few, many or a class of expanded clone.

V gene	clone size	J gene	CDR3 protein
TRBV5-1	NA	TRBJ2-7	CASSLTYAGQGNEQYF
TRBV2	NA	TRBJ2-7	CASSEREGPLYEQYF
TRBV5-6	few	TRBJ2-5	CASSLNQKTQYF
TRBV11-2	NA	TRBJ2-1	CASSLGVRSYNEQFF
TRBV5-1	NA	TRBJ2-5	CASSLAGEEETQYF
TRBV24-1	few	TRBJ2-5	CATSDPGTGKTETQYF
TRBV11-2	NA	TRBJ2-7	CASSPGTSGTAYEQYF
TRBV19	NA	TRBJ2-6	CASIDSGANVLTF
TRBV27	NA	TRBJ2-6	CASSFERGRFGGANVLTF
TRBV12-3/TRBV12-4	few	TRBJ1-6	CASSSATDSPLHF
TRBV19	NA	TRBJ2-1	CASCRTRGGDEQFF
TRBV15	NA	TRBJ1-4	CATSRDRGEKLFF
TRBV7-6	NA	TRBJ2-7	CASSLRQGRDYEQYF
TRBV6-2/TRBV6-3	NA	TRBJ2-5	CASSNRGLGQETQYF
TRBV5-1	NA	TRBJ2-1	CASSESGMGYNEQFF
TRBV11-2	NA	TRBJ2-7	CASSPNWFEQYF
TRBV10-3	NA	TRBJ1-5	CAISGTGRNQPQHF
TRBV7-9	NA	TRBJ2-7	CASSRIQGAGDEQYF
TRBV30	NA	TRBJ2-7	CAWSPIRQGSYEQYF
TRBV6-5	NA	TRBJ2-1	CASPSESSYNEQFF
TRBV3-1/TRBV3-2	NA	TRBJ2-7	CASSFRDRGSEQYF
TRBV29-1	NA	TRBJ2-7	CSVTRTDIFTEQYF
TRBV5-6	NA	TRBJ2-5	CASSLGLSNQETQYF
TRBV11-2	few	TRBJ2-7	CASSYDRYEQYF
TRBV7-9	once	TRBJ2-1	CASSSFTGYNEQFF
TRBV27	once	TRBJ2-7	CATSVWGRGTTTYEQYF
TRBV2	NA	TRBJ2-1	CASKLGTGSTNEQFF
TRBV5-1	NA	TRBJ2-7	CASSAPSGIRGGEQYF
TRBV28	NA	TRBJ1-1	CASSLGQPTEAFF
TRBV28	NA	TRBJ2-3	CASSLDRGDTQYF
TRBV11-2	NA	TRBJ2-3	CASSLEGLAGDFDTQYF
TRBV5-6	once	TRBJ1-2	CASKNSGQGGYGYTF
TRBV5-1	once	TRBJ2-7	CASSLVLAGGEQYF
TRBV10-3	NA	TRBJ1-2	CAISPGTGGAYGYTF
TRBV29-1	NA	TRBJ2-3	CSVQPQGARTDTQYF
TRBV19	few	TRBJ1-1	CASRNGEGTNTEAFF
TRBV6-2/TRBV6-3	few	TRBJ2-7	CASSYSSGSVSYEQYF
TRBV28	once	TRBJ1-1	CASNPRDRVSEAFF
TRBV30	NA	TRBJ2-4	CAWSFSRQGRWLAKNIQYF
TRBV11-2	NA	TRBJ1-1	CASRTGQLDNTEAFF
TRBV19	NA	TRBJ2-1	CASSERDKWGNEQFF
TRBV29-1	NA	TRBJ1-3	CSVLRDTSGNTIYF
TRBV5-1	NA	TRBJ2-1	CASRLILAEYNEQFF
TRBV5-6	NA	TRBJ1-6	CASSLGGDYNSPLHF
TRBV6-1	NA	TRBJ2-7	CASSEVLAGVNEQYF
TRBV5-6	NA	TRBJ2-7	CASSFRPDTYEQYF
TRBV24-1	NA	TRBJ2-2	CATSAAPGQGFTGELFF
TRBV11-2	NA	TRBJ2-7	CASSLGAGVGYEQYF
TRBV4-2	NA	TRBJ2-3	CASSQAEAGGTDTQYF
TRBV5-4	NA	TRBJ2-7	CASSLLAGVLKEQYF
TRBV10-3	NA	TRBJ2-6	CAISESNWSGANVLTF
TRBV3-1/TRBV3-2	NA	TRBJ2-1	CASSPWTSGSYNEQFF
TRBV18	NA	TRBJ2-7	CASSPGQGTEQYF
TRBV20-1	once	TRBJ2-7	CSASSSGLEQYF
TRBV28	NA	TRBJ2-7	CASSLLKALSYEQYF
TRBV3-1/TRBV3-2	NA	TRBJ1-1	CASSPDRDSGAFF
TRBV5-8	NA	TRBJ2-7	CASSLPGLAEGSYEQYF
TRBV5-1	NA	TRBJ2-5	CASSRTRDETQYF
TRBV30	NA	TRBJ2-7	CAWSVRASGRGEQYF